One and the same sample provided the 25 T cell receptor beta chains below, sequenced in a study of graft-versus-host responses after intestinal transplantation. The table came from immunoSEQ multiplex PCR; TCRdb's copy has only in-frame clones and leaves some out. The sample holds 45,000 to 50,000 clones, about 93% seen once. The sample here was PBMCs, taken about 800 days after a first intestinal transplant, on the day of a second. The receptors derive from a human patient who received an intestinal transplant, so some T cells may come from the graft donor.

The chain carries TRBV6-4 and TRBJ2-2; 7 nucleotides line up with TRBD1. The trim removed 5 bases at V and 3 bases at J, leaving 3 bases unmatched. CDR1 and CDR2 (germline): MRHNA, SNTAGT. The CDR3 sequence is 14 residues long. The CDR3 region is CASSRGQDTGELFF. CDR3 nucleotides: TGTGCCAGCAGTAGAGGACAGGACACCGGGGAGCTGTTTTTT.

CDR3 loop: CASSLQGNQPQHF. CDR3 in DNA: TGTGCCAGCTCACTCCAGGGCAATCAGCCCCAGCATTTT. V is TRBV18 and J is TRBJ1-5; no reliable D call. The CDR3 consists of 13 residues. Germline V gene lookup returns CDR1 KGHSH and CDR2 LQKENI. V shed 4 bases and J shed 2 bases, with 6 bases lying between them.

The CDR3, as DNA: TGTGCCAGCAGCCAAGCAAGAGGGCATCGTTCCTCTGGAAACACCATATATTTT. It is translated as CASSQARGHRSSGNTIYF. This chain links TRBV14 with TRBJ1-3; no definite D call. Looked up from germline, CDR1 is SGHDN and CDR2 is FVKESK. Trimming stripped 1 base from V and 0 bases from J, with 16 bases between. There are 18 residues in the CDR3.

Written as DNA, the CDR3 is TGTGCCAGCACCACTCGGGACAGAGTCTACGAGCAGTACTTC. The encoded protein is CASTTRDRVYEQYF. V and J are TRBV27 and TRBJ2-7; 7 bases fit TRBD1. CDR1 is MNHEY, CDR2 SMNVEV, per germline (reference sequence). This CDR3 is built from 14 residues. V was clipped by 7 bases and J by 3 bases; unmatched bases: 9.

A single count supports this clone. This chain connects TRBV5-1 to TRBJ2-1, with D unresolved. This CDR3 contains 13 residues. Per the germline V gene, CDR1 is SGHRS and CDR2 is YFSETQ. The germline V and J ends were trimmed by 5 bases and 2 bases, with 8 bases remaining between them. The CDR3 sequence is CASSPRPYNEQFF. The CDR3 DNA sequence: TGCGCCAGCAGTCCAAGACCCTACAATGAGCAGTTCTTC.

The rearrangement joins TRBV9 to TRBJ2-1; TRBD2 matches at 12 bases. Germline CDR1 SGDLS, CDR2 YYNGEE. The CDR3 is 16 amino acids. The trim removed 3 bases at V and 7 bases at J, leaving 8 bases unmatched. CDR3 sequence (DNA): TGTGCCAGCAGCGGAAAACAAGGACTAGCGGGGAATGAGCAGTTCTTC. Residues: CASSGKQGLAGNEQFF.

The gene calls are TRBV19 and TRBJ2-7, with a weak D call TRBD2 (5 bases). Germline loops: CDR1 LNHDA, CDR2 SQIVND (reference sequence). The V and J ends lost 4 bases and 0 bases respectively, with 10 bases between them. The CDR3 contains 14 residues. The CDR3 is CASSTSGSSYEQYF. The CDR3 bases are TGTGCCAGTAGTACGTCGGGGAGCTCCTACGAGCAGTACTTC.

The chain recombines TRBV4-1 with TRBJ2-7, with 7 positions matching TRBD2. With V trimmed by 1 base and J by 1 base, 4 bases remained unmatched. CDR1 and CDR2 (germline): MGHRA, YSYEKL. This CDR3 has 15 residues. CDR3 in amino acids: CASSQAMGGSYEQYF. The CDR3 DNA follows: TGCGCCAGCAGCCAAGCAATGGGGGGGTCCTACGAGCAGTACTTC.

The chain joins TRBV19 to TRBJ2-6; D might be TRBD1 or TRBD2, each matching 5 bases. The CDR3 is made up of 16 amino acids. Germline V gives CDR1 LNHDA, CDR2 SQIVND (reference sequence). The V end lost 2 bases, the J end lost 1 base, and 9 bases lay between the germline ends. CDR3 sequence: CASSIRGPSGANVLTF. The CDR3 DNA reads TGTGCCAGTAGTATACGGGGACCGTCTGGGGCCAACGTCCTGACTTTC.

The V call is TRBV21-1, the J call TRBJ2-1. TRBV21-1 constitutes a pseudogene. The CDR3 contains 13 residues. CDR3 in DNA: TGTGCCAGCAGCAAAGGATGGGGACGGCCTCAGTTCTTC. Protein: CASSKGWGRPQFF.

The chain has TRBV6-6 and TRBJ2-5; perhaps TRBD2 as D (5 bases). CDR1 is MNHNY and CDR2 is SVGAGI in the germline V gene (reference sequence). CDR3 length: 14 residues. With 4 bases removed from V and 3 bases from J, the gap between germline ends came to 12 bases. CDR3 protein: CASSSPGNEETQYF. The CDR3 DNA reads as TGTGCCAGCAGTTCGCCCGGGAACGAAGAGACCCAGTACTTC.

In its sample, this clone was seen once. J is TRBJ2-7 and V is TRBV13; D is unresolved. V shed 5 bases and J shed 3 bases, with 14 bases lying between them. In germline, CDR1 is PRHDT, CDR2 FYEKMQ (reference sequence). The CDR3 contains 14 residues. CDR3 loop: CASSLLLESYEQYF. DNA of the CDR3: TGTGCCAGCAGCCTGCTCCTAGAGAGCTACGAGCAGTACTTC.

This chain connects TRBV29-1 to TRBJ2-5; 7 bases line up with TRBD1. The CDR3 extends over 14 amino acids. V lost 6 bases, J lost 11 bases, and 18 bases stayed unmatched. Germline CDR1 and CDR2: SQVTM and ANQGSEA. DNA for the CDR3: TGCAGCGTCCCCCTTAATTGTAGAACAGGGGAGCAGTACTTC. Protein product: CSVPLNCRTGEQYF. The full variable domain, completed using reference TRBV29-1 and TRBJ2-5, is SAVISQKPSRDICQRGTSLTIQCQVDSQVTMMFWYRQQPGQSLTLIATANQGSEATYESGFVIDKFPISRPNLTFSTLTVSNMSPEDSSIYLCSVPLNCRTGEQYFGPGTRLLVL.

This clone has a single count. This chain uses TRBV6-5 with TRBJ2-7, with TRBD1 as a possible D gene (6 bases). With 8 bases removed from V and 6 bases from J, the gap between germline ends came to 17 bases. The length of the CDR3 is 13 residues. Germline CDR1 and CDR2: MNHEY and SVGAGI. DNA for the CDR3: TGTGCCAGCCCAGGGGCAGGACTGGGCGAGCAGTACTTC. Protein sequence: CASPGAGLGEQYF.

This chain uses TRBV11-2 with TRBJ2-1; D possibly corresponds to TRBD2 (6 bases). The CDR3 loop spans 14 amino acids. The germline V gene encodes CDR1 SGHAT and CDR2 FQNNGV. V lost 3 bases and J 3 bases, leaving 9 bases between the germline ends. The chain's CDR3 is CASSFSGLYNEQFF. CDR3 DNA: TGTGCCAGCAGCTTTAGCGGTCTCTACAATGAGCAGTTCTTC.

The rearrangement joins TRBV5-1 to TRBJ1-2; TRBD1 matches 10 bases. The CDR3 loop spans 15 amino acids. The germline V gene encodes CDR1 SGHRS and CDR2 YFSETQ. V was pared by 0 bases and J by 7 bases, with 6 bases of the junction left unmatched. CDR3 in DNA: TGCGCCAGCAGCTTGGAGGGACAGGGGAGGAGTGGCTACACCTTC. This gives the protein CASSLEGQGRSGYTF.

The chain recombines TRBV7-9 with TRBJ1-5; D remains unclear. Trimming stripped 1 base from V and 5 bases from J, with 3 bases between. This CDR3 is built from 12 residues. Germline CDR1 SEHNR, CDR2 FQNEAQ (reference sequence). CDR3 loop: CASSLDYQPQHF. CDR3 DNA sequence: TGTGCCAGCAGCTTAGATTATCAGCCCCAGCATTTT.

This clone came up a few times. The J gene is TRBJ2-1, the V gene TRBV2, with D possibly TRBD2 on 6 matching bases. Germline V gives CDR1 SNHLY, CDR2 FYNNEI. The CDR3 sequence is 14 residues long. Trimming removed 6 bases from V and 15 bases from J, with 24 bases in between. The CDR3 sequence: CASSPSGTPLSMFF. The CDR3 coding sequence is TGTGCCAGCAGCCCTTCCGGGACTCCTCTTTCGATGTTCTTC.

This clone was recorded only once. The V gene is TRBV6-1, the J gene TRBJ2-7, with D hard to call. Germline CDR1 reads MNHNS; CDR2 reads SASEGT. The CDR3 sequence is 15 residues long. The V and J ends lost 2 bases and 9 bases respectively, with 20 bases between them. CDR3 residues: CASSEFDQFSLGQYF. CDR3 sequence (DNA): TGTGCCAGCAGTGAATTCGACCAATTCTCCCTGGGGCAGTACTTC.

The chain uses TRBV28 and TRBJ2-4, with 8 bases aligning to TRBD1. Germline V lookup: CDR1 MDHEN, CDR2 SYDVKM. This CDR3 region has 14 residues. V trimming: 3 bases; J trimming: 6 bases; junction bases outside the gene matches: 4. The chain's CDR3 is CASSLVDRGNIQYF. The CDR3 coding sequence is TGTGCCAGCAGTTTGGTAGACAGGGGAAACATTCAGTACTTC.

This clone was picked up one time. The V and J genes are TRBV27 and TRBJ2-5; 7 bases agree with TRBD1. Trimming at V came to 6 bases and at J to 6 bases, leaving 7 bases not matched to a gene. The germline CDR1 and CDR2 sequences are MNHEY and SMNVEV (reference sequence). This CDR3 comprises 13 residues. The CDR3 sequence is CASSIDRDKTQYF. CDR3 in DNA: TGTGCCAGCAGCATCGACAGGGACAAGACCCAGTACTTC.

The chain combines TRBV9 with TRBJ2-3, with 7 bases lining up with TRBD1. The ends lost 3 bases at V and 4 bases at J; junction bases unmatched: 14. The germline V gene has CDR1 SGDLS and CDR2 YYNGEE. The CDR3 sequence is 17 residues long. The CDR3 DNA reads as TGTGCCAGCAGCGCCCGCGGACAGGCTGGAAGGCCAGATACGCAGTATTTT. It is translated as CASSARGQAGRPDTQYF. Complete variable domain (other parts from reference TRBV9 and TRBJ2-3): DSGVTQTPKHLITATGQRVTLRCSPRSGDLSVYWYQQSLDQGLQFLIQYYNGEERAKGNILERFSAQQFPDLHSELNLSSLELGDSALYFCASSARGQAGRPDTQYFGPGTRLTVL.

The chain is built from TRBV7-3 and TRBJ2-1, with D maybe TRBD2 (5 bases). The germline V and J ends were trimmed by 5 bases and 0 bases, with 14 bases remaining between them. The germline V gene has CDR1 SGHTA and CDR2 FQGTGA. The CDR3 spans 16 residues. The chain's CDR3 is CASSPRPGTSYNEQFF. The CDR3 DNA sequence: TGTGCCAGCAGCCCTCGGCCGGGAACCTCCTACAATGAGCAGTTCTTC.

This clone was seen a single time. The J gene is TRBJ2-5, the V gene TRBV5-5; D gene unclear. CDR3 length: 13 residues. Germline V gives CDR1 SGHKS, CDR2 YYEKEE (reference sequence). The V end was cut by 2 bases, the J end by 5 bases, with 10 bases between. CDR3 residues: CASSLLGVETQYF. CDR3 in DNA: TGTGCCAGCAGCTTACTTGGCGTGGAGACCCAGTACTTC. The entire variable domain, with the rest obtained from reference TRBV5-5 and TRBJ2-5, is as follows: DAGVTQSPTHLIKTRGQQVTLRCSPISGHKSVSWYQQVLGQGPQFIFQYYEKEERGRGNFPDRFSARQFPNYSSELNVNALLLGDSALYLCASSLLGVETQYFGPGTRLLVL.

The V call is TRBV4-2, the J call TRBJ2-7; D possibly matches TRBD1 or TRBD2 (5 bases each). CDR3 size: 14 residues. Trimming removed 2 bases from V and 6 bases from J, with 14 bases in between. Germline lookup yields CDR1 LGHNA and CDR2 YNFKEQ. CDR3 sequence: CASSQTDGTAEQYF. DNA of the CDR3: TGTGCCAGCAGCCAAACCGACGGGACGGCCGAGCAGTACTTC.